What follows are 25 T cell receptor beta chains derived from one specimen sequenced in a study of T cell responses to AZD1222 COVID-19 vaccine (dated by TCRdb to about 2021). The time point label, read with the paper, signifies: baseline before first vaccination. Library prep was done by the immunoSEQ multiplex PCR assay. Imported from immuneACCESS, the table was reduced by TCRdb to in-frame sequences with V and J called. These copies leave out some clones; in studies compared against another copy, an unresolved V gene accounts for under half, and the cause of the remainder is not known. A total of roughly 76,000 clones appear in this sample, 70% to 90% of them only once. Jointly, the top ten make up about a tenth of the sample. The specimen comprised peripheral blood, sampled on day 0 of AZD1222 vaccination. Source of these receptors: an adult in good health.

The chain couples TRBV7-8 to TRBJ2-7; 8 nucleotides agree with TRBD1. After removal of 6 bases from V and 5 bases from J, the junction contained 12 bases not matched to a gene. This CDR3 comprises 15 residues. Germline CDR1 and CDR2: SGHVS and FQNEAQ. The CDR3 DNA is TGTGCCAGCAGACCCAGGGGGCCCTATCTCCACGAGCAGTACTTC. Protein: CASRPRGPYLHEQYF.

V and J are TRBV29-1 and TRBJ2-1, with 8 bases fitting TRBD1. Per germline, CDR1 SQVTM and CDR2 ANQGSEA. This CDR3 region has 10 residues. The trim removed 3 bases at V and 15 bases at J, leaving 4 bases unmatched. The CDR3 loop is CSVDTGGPFF. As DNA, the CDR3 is TGCAGCGTTGACACAGGGGGGCCGTTCTTC.

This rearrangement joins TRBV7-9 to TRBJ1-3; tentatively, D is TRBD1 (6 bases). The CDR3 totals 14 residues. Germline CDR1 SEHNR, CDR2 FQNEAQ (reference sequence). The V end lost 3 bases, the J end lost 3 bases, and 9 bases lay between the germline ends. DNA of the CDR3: TGTGCCAGCAGCTTGGGGGCCGGTGGAAACACCATATATTTT. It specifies CASSLGAGGNTIYF.

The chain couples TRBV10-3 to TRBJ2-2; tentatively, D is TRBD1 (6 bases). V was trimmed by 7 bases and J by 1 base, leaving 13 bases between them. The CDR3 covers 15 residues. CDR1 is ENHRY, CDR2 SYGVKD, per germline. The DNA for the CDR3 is TGTGCCATCACCACCGGGACACAGAACACCGGGGAGCTGTTTTTT. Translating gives CAITTGTQNTGELFF.

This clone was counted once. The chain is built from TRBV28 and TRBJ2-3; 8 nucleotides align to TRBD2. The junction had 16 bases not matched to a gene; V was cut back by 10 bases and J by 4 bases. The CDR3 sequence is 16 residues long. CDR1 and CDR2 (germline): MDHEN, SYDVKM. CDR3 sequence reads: CATNSGGQGRADTQYF. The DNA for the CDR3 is TGTGCCACCAATTCGGGGGGGCAGGGAAGAGCAGATACGCAGTATTTT.

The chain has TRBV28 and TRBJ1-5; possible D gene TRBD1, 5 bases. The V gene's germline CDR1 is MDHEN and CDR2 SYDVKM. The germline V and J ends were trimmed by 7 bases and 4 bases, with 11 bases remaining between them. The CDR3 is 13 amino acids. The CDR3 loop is CASNPRDNQPQHF. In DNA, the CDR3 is TGTGCCAGCAACCCCAGGGATAATCAGCCCCAGCATTTT.

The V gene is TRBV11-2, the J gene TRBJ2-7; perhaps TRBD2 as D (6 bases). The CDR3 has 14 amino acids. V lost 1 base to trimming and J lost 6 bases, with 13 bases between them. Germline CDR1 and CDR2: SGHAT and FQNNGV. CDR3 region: CASSLGAGRGEQYV. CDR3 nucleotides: TGTGCCAGCAGCTTAGGTGCGGGGAGAGGCGAGCAGTACGTC.

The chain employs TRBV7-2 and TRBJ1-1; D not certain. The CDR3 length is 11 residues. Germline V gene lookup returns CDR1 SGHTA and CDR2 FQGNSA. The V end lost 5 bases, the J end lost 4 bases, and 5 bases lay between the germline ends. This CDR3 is CASSHPTEAFF. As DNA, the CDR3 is TGTGCCAGCAGCCACCCCACTGAAGCTTTCTTT.

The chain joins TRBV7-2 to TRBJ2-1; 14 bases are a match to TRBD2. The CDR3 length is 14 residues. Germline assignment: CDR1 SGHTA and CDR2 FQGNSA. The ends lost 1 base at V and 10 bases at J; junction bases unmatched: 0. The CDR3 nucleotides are TGTGCCAGCAGCTTAGGACTAGCGGGGGGGGAGCAGTTCTTC. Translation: CASSLGLAGGEQFF.

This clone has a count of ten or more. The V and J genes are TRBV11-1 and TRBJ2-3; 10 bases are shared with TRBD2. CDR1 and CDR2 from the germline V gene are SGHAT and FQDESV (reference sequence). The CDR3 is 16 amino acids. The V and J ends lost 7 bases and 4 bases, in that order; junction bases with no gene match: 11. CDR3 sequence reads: CASTLAGAMGADTQYF. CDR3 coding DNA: TGTGCCAGCACCCTAGCGGGAGCGATGGGGGCAGATACGCAGTATTTT.

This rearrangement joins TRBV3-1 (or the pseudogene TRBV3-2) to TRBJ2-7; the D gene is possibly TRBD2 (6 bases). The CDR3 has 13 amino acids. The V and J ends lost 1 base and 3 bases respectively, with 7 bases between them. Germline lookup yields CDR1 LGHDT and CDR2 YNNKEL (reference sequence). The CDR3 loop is CASSQGLVYEQYF. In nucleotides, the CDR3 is TGTGCCAGCAGCCAAGGACTAGTCTACGAGCAGTACTTC.

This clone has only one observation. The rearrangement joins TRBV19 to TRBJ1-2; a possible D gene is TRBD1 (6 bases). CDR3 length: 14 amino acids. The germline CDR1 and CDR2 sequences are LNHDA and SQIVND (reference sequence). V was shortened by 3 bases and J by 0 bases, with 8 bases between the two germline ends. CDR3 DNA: TGTGCCAGTAGTATTGGACAGACTAACTATGGCTACACCTTC. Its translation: CASSIGQTNYGYTF.

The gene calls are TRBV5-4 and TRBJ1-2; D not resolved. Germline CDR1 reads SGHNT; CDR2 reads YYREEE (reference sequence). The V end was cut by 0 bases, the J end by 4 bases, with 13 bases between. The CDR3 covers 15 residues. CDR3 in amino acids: CASSLGIGDPYGYTF. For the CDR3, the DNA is TGTGCCAGCAGCTTGGGGATCGGGGATCCCTATGGCTACACCTTC.

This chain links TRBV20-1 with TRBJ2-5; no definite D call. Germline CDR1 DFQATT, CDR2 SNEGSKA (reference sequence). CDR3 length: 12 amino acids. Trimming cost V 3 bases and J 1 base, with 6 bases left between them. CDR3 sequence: CSASRAQETQYF. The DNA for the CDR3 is TGCAGTGCTAGTCGGGCCCAAGAGACCCAGTACTTC.

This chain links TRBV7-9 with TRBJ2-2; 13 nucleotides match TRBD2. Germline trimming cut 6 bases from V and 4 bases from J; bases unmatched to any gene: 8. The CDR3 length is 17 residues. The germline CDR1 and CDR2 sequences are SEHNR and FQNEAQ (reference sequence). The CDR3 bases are TGTGCCAGCAGAACCCGACTAGCGGGAGGCGTCACCGGGGAGCTGTTTTTT. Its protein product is CASRTRLAGGVTGELFF. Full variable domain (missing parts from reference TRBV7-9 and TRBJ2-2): DTGVSQNPRHKITKRGQNVTFRCDPISEHNRLYWYRQTLGQGPEFLTYFQNEAQLEKSRLLSDRFSAERPKGSFSTLEIQRTEQGDSAMYLCASRTRLAGGVTGELFFGEGSRLTVL.

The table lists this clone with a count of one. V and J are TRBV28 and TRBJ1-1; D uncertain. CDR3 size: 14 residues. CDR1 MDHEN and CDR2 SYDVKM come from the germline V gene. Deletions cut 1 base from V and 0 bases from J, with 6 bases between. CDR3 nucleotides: TGTGCCAGCAGTTTATTTGCGGTGAACACTGAAGCTTTCTTT. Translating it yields CASSLFAVNTEAFF.

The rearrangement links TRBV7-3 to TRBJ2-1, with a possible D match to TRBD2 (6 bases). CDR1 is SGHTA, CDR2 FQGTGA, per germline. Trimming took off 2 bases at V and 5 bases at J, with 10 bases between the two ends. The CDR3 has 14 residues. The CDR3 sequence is CASSLASADNEQFF. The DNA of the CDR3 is TGTGCCAGCAGCTTAGCTAGCGCTGACAATGAGCAGTTCTTC.

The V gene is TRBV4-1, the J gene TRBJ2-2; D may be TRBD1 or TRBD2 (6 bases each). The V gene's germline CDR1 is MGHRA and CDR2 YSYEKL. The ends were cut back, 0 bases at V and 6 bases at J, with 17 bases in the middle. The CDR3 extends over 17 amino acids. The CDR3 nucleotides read TGCGCCAGCAGCCAAGACGTGGGGGGCGGTATTTCCGGGGAGCTGTTTTTT. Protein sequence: CASSQDVGGGISGELFF.

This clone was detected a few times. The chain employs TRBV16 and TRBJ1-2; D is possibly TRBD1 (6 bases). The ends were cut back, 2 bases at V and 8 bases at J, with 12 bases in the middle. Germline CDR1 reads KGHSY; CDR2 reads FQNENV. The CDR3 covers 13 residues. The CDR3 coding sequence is TGTGCCAGCAGCCAAGCAGGGGCTTGGGGCTACACCTTC. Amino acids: CASSQAGAWGYTF. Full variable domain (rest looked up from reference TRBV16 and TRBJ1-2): GEEVAQTPKHLVRGEGQKAKLYCAPIKGHSYVFWYQQVLKNEFKFLISFQNENVFDETGMPKERFSAKCLPNSPCSLEIQATKLEDSAVYFCASSQAGAWGYTFGSGTRLTVV.

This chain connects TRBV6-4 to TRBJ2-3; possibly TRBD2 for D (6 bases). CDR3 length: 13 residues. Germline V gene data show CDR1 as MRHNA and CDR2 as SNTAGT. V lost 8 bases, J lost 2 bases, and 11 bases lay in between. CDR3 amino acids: CASPGLPTDTQYF. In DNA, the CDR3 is TGTGCCAGCCCGGGACTCCCCACAGATACGCAGTATTTT.

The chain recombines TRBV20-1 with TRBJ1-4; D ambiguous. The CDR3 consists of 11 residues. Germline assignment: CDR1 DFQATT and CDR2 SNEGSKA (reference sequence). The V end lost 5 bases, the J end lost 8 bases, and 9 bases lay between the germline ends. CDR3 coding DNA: TGCAGTGCTGATGGAGGAGAAAAACTGTTTTTT. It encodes CSADGGEKLFF.

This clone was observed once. CDR3 sequence: CASSLMDELTEAFF. In nucleotides, the CDR3 is TGTGCCAGCAGCTTGATGGACGAGCTGACTGAAGCTTTCTTT. The rearrangement joins TRBV5-5 to TRBJ1-1, with unresolved D. This CDR3 contains 14 residues. V gave up 1 base and J gave up 5 bases, with 12 bases separating them. From germline, CDR1 is SGHKS and CDR2 YYEKEE (reference sequence).

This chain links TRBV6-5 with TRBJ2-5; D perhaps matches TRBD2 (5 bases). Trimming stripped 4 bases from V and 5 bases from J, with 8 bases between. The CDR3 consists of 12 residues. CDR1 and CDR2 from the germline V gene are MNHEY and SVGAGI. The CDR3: CASSFGGETQYF. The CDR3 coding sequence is TGTGCCAGCAGTTTCGGCGGGGAGACCCAGTACTTC.

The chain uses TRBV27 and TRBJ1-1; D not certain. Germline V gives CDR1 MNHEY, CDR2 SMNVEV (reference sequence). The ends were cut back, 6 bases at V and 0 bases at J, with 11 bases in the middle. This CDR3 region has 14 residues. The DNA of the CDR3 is TGTGCCAGCAGGTCGGGGAGCGTGAACACTGAAGCTTTCTTT. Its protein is CASRSGSVNTEAFF.

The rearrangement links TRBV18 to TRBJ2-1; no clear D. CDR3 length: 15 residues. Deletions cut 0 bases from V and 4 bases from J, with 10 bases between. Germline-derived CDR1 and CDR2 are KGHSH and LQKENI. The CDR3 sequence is CASSPPNAEYNEQFF. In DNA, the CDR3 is TGTGCCAGCTCACCACCGAATGCGGAGTACAATGAGCAGTTCTTC.